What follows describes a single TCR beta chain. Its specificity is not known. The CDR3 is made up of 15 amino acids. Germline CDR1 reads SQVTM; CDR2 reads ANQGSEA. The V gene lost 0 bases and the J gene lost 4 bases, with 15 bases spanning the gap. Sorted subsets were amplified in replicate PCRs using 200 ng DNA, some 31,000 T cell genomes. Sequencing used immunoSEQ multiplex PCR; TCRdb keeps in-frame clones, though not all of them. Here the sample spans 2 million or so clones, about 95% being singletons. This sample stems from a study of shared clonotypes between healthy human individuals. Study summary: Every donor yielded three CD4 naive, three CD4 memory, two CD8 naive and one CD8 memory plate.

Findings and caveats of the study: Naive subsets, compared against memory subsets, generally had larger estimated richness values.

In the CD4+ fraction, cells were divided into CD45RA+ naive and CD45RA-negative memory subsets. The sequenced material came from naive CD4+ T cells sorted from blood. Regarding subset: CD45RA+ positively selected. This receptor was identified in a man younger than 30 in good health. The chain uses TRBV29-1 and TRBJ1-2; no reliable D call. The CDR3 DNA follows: TGCAGCGTTGAAGATACGGGGTTTGGCCTCTATGGCTACACCTTC. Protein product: CSVEDTGFGLYGYTF.